These 30 T cell receptor beta chains originate from one sample sequenced in a study of blood T cell repertoires in COVID-19. Data came from immunoSEQ multiplex PCR; TCRdb stores just in-frame clones and leaves some out. The table has 75,000 to 95,000 clones, around 67% seen once. Sequenced input: peripheral blood. The receptors come from a woman aged 55-70 years in a cohort sampled during active or convalescent COVID-19.

This clone has just one count. The V call is TRBV5-1, the J call TRBJ1-6; TRBD1 might be the D (6 bases). Trimming cost V 3 bases and J 5 bases, with 15 bases left between them. Germline CDR1 and CDR2: SGHRS and YFSETQ. This CDR3 region has 16 residues. The CDR3 reads CASSSRGRGDNSPLHF. The CDR3 nucleotides read TGCGCCAGCAGCTCCCGGGGCAGGGGTGATAATTCACCCCTCCACTTT.

The chain recombines TRBV3-1 (or the pseudogene TRBV3-2) with TRBJ1-2; TRBD1 matches at 8 bases. In germline, CDR1 is LGHDT, CDR2 YNNKEL (reference sequence). This CDR3 comprises 16 residues. J gave up 5 bases and V 4 bases, and 12 bases lay outside the gene matches. This CDR3 reads CASSRMTTGGNYGYTF. The CDR3 DNA sequence: TGTGCCAGCAGCCGAATGACTACAGGGGGAAATTATGGCTACACCTTC.

V gene TRBV2 combines with J gene TRBJ1-5, with D possibly matching TRBD1 (5 bases). Germline V gives CDR1 SNHLY, CDR2 FYNNEI. V was trimmed by 6 bases and J by 0 bases, leaving 9 bases between them. The CDR3 loop spans 14 amino acids. CDR3 DNA sequence: TGTGCCAGCAGGGGGCAGGGTAGCAATCAGCCCCAGCATTTT. The encoded protein is CASRGQGSNQPQHF. Supplemented by reference TRBV2 and TRBJ1-5, the full variable domain reads EPEVTQTPSHQVTQMGQEVILRCVPISNHLYFYWYRQILGQKVEFLVSFYNNEISEKSEIFDDQFSVERPDGSNFTLKIRSTKLEDSAMYFCASRGQGSNQPQHFGDGTRLSIL.

This clone was detected a few times. This chain connects TRBV27 to TRBJ2-7; D is uncertain. The V gene's germline CDR1 is MNHEY and CDR2 SMNVEV (reference sequence). V gave up 7 bases and J gave up 6 bases, with 19 bases separating them. The CDR3 is made up of 14 amino acids. In DNA, the CDR3 is TGTGCCAGCAATATCTTGGGCCAGAACGGCGAGCAGTACTTC. It yields the protein CASNILGQNGEQYF.

The chain employs TRBV30 and TRBJ2-1, with 8 bases matching TRBD1. The CDR3 runs 16 residues. The ends lost 2 bases at V and 0 bases at J; junction bases unmatched: 6. CDR1 is GTSNPN and CDR2 is SVGIG in the germline V gene (reference sequence). CDR3 coding DNA: TGTGCCTGGAGTCGGGCCGGGACAGGCTCCTACAATGAGCAGTTCTTC. Translating gives CAWSRAGTGSYNEQFF.

This clone was counted once. As the CDR3 is not closed by the conserved phenylalanine or tryptophan, this likely results from a read error. The DNA is omitted, as the CDR3 cannot be located on it reliably, and the CDR3 follows TCRdb's listing. This chain connects TRBV10-3 to TRBJ1-2; the table's D call TRBD1 went unverified against the DNA. A total of 12 residues make up the CDR3, ends included. Germline V gene lookup returns CDR1 ENHRY and CDR2 SYGVKD. The CDR3 loop is CAISEFRDTQYV.

The chain joins TRBV5-1 to TRBJ2-2, with TRBD1 as a possible D gene (6 bases). The CDR3 contains 15 residues. CDR1 is SGHRS, CDR2 YFSETQ, per germline. Trimming cost V 4 bases and J 2 bases, with 12 bases left between them. The CDR3 nucleotides read TGCGCCAGCAGCAGACGGACAGAAAACACCGGGGAGCTGTTTTTT. Translated, it gives CASSRRTENTGELFF.

V is TRBV11-2 and J is TRBJ2-7, with D uncertain. Germline CDR1 is SGHAT and CDR2 is FQNNGV. The CDR3 loop spans 15 amino acids. V dropped 2 bases and J dropped 2 bases, with 13 bases sitting between them. The CDR3 sequence: CASSLRLQATYEQYF. DNA of the CDR3: TGTGCCAGCAGCTTACGATTGCAGGCTACCTACGAGCAGTACTTC.

There are a few counts of this clone. CDR3 in amino acids: CASSLGGLLWEQYF. DNA for the CDR3: TGCGCCAGCAGCTTGGGTGGGCTCCTGTGGGAGCAGTACTTC. This chain connects TRBV5-1 to TRBJ2-7; D is ambiguous. V lost 0 bases and J 7 bases, leaving 14 bases between the germline ends. The germline V gene encodes CDR1 SGHRS and CDR2 YFSETQ. The CDR3 is 14 amino acids.

V gene TRBV20-1 combines with J gene TRBJ2-1, with D tentatively TRBD2 (5 bases). V was shortened by 3 bases and J by 8 bases, with 8 bases between the two germline ends. The CDR3 loop spans 11 amino acids. CDR1 is DFQATT, CDR2 SNEGSKA, per germline (reference sequence). The CDR3: CSASARDEQFF. DNA for the CDR3: TGCAGTGCTAGTGCGCGGGATGAGCAGTTCTTC.

This clone was detected only a few times. This sequence joins TRBV5-5 and TRBJ2-7, with TRBD2 as a possible D gene (6 bases). The V gene lost 4 bases and the J gene lost 0 bases, with 14 bases spanning the gap. Germline V gene sequence: CDR1 SGHKS, CDR2 YYEKEE (reference sequence). The CDR3 is 15 amino acids. CDR3 bases: TGTGCCAGCAGCCCGGGGGAAAAGGCCTCCTACGAGCAGTACTTC. This translates into CASSPGEKASYEQYF.

The V call is TRBV9, the J call TRBJ2-2; 8 nucleotides match TRBD1. The CDR3 runs to 14 residues. Germline V gene lookup returns CDR1 SGDLS and CDR2 YYNGEE. The trim removed 4 bases at V and 6 bases at J, leaving 5 bases unmatched. This CDR3 reads CASSPDRGPGELFF. The CDR3 DNA follows: TGTGCCAGCAGCCCAGACAGGGGACCCGGGGAGCTGTTTTTT.

Points on this clone: A much larger clone is a single base away; this may be a read error. This sequence joins TRBV27 and TRBJ1-2, with D maybe TRBD1 (6 bases). The CDR3 runs to 12 residues. The ends were cut back, 10 bases at V and 9 bases at J, with 18 bases in the middle. Germline V CDR1 and CDR2: MNHEY, SMNVEV (reference sequence). The CDR3 nucleotides read TGTGCCACCAAGGGGGAGTCATATAGCTACACCTTC. Its protein product is CATKGESYSYTF.

V is TRBV11-2 and J is TRBJ1-5, with D unresolved. This CDR3 comprises 16 residues. Between the trimmed V and J ends, which lost 5 bases and 0 bases, there was a span of 14 bases. Germline-derived CDR1 and CDR2 are SGHAT and FQNNGV. CDR3 in amino acids: CASSPLAGYSNQPQHF. The CDR3 DNA reads TGTGCCAGCAGCCCTCTGGCGGGATATAGCAATCAGCCCCAGCATTTT.

This clone was recorded a few times. J is TRBJ2-1 and V is TRBV29-1, with D tentatively TRBD2 (6 bases). The CDR3 covers 14 residues. From germline, CDR1 is SQVTM and CDR2 ANQGSEA. V was cut by 4 bases and J by 2 bases, with 12 bases left in between. DNA for the CDR3: TGCAGCGTTGTCGGGACTCCCACCTACAATGAGCAGTTCTTC. It is translated as CSVVGTPTYNEQFF.

J is TRBJ2-3 and V is TRBV4-2; no definite D call. Germline lookup yields CDR1 LGHNA and CDR2 YNFKEQ. The V gene lost 0 bases and the J gene lost 2 bases, with 9 bases spanning the gap. This CDR3 has 15 residues. The CDR3 reads CASSQDVQSTDTQYF. Here the CDR3 DNA reads TGTGCCAGCAGCCAAGATGTACAGTCCACAGATACGCAGTATTTT.

This chain connects TRBV9 to TRBJ2-3; D unresolved. This CDR3 region has 13 residues. Germline CDR1 reads SGDLS; CDR2 reads YYNGEE. V was clipped by 0 bases and J by 6 bases, with 8 bases between them. CDR3 residues: CASSVDGCDTQYF. CDR3 DNA sequence: TGTGCCAGCAGCGTAGACGGTTGTGATACGCAGTATTTT.

This clone was seen a few times. Here the CDR3 reads CASQKNRHPDEQFF. The DNA for the CDR3 is TGTGCCAGCCAAAAGAACCGACATCCCGATGAGCAGTTCTTC. This chain uses TRBV2 with TRBJ2-1; D uncertain. Looked up from germline, CDR1 is SNHLY and CDR2 is FYNNEI. The CDR3 contains 14 residues. The V end was cut by 8 bases, the J end by 8 bases, with 19 bases between. The variable domain in full, completed from reference TRBV2 and TRBJ2-1, reads EPEVTQTPSHQVTQMGQEVILRCVPISNHLYFYWYRQILGQKVEFLVSFYNNEISEKSEIFDDQFSVERPDGSNFTLKIRSTKLEDSAMYFCASQKNRHPDEQFFGPGTRLTVL.

In its sample, this clone was seen a few times. This chain uses TRBV4-1 with TRBJ2-2, with 7 bases identical to TRBD1. J lost 5 bases, V lost 1 base, and 7 bases had no gene match. Germline assignment: CDR1 MGHRA and CDR2 YSYEKL. The CDR3 is 16 amino acids. CDR3 nucleotides: TGCGCCAGCAGCCAAGGACAGGGAGATGATACCGGGGAGCTGTTTTTT. This sequence encodes CASSQGQGDDTGELFF.

V gene TRBV5-1 combines with J gene TRBJ1-5, with 7 bases identical to TRBD1. CDR3 length: 14 amino acids. Germline trimming cut 5 bases from V and 4 bases from J; bases unmatched to any gene: 6. Germline loops: CDR1 SGHRS, CDR2 YFSETQ. DNA of the CDR3: TGCGCCAGCAGGATCAGGGGGTGGAATCAGCCCCAGCATTTT. Amino acids: CASRIRGWNQPQHF.

This clone has only a few counts. The chain couples TRBV7-6 to TRBJ2-1, with TRBD2 matching over 12 bases. Germline lookup yields CDR1 SGHVS and CDR2 FNYEAQ. This CDR3 has 14 amino acids. The junction had 6 bases not matched to a gene; V was cut back by 6 bases and J by 9 bases. CDR3 protein: CASRQTSGGGEQFF. In DNA form, the CDR3 reads TGTGCCAGCAGACAGACTAGCGGGGGTGGTGAGCAGTTCTTC.

This rearrangement joins TRBV28 to TRBJ1-5; D not resolved. CDR3 length equals 15 residues. CDR1 and CDR2 from the germline V gene are MDHEN and SYDVKM. Trimming took 2 bases from V and 0 from J, leaving 8 bases between them. Here the CDR3 reads CASSLIGYSNQPQHF. In DNA form, the CDR3 reads TGTGCCAGCAGTTTAATCGGGTATAGCAATCAGCCCCAGCATTTT.

The genes are TRBV19 and TRBJ2-5, with TRBD1 identical over 10 bases. The junction had 7 bases not matched to a gene; V was cut back by 5 bases and J by 7 bases. CDR3 length: 14 residues. Germline V CDR1 and CDR2: LNHDA, SQIVND (reference sequence). In DNA form, the CDR3 reads TGTGCCAGTAGTTGGGACAGGGGATCCGGGACCCAGTACTTC. This encodes CASSWDRGSGTQYF.

The chain carries TRBV10-2 and TRBJ2-7; D possibly corresponds to TRBD1 (6 bases). Germline V gene data show CDR1 as WSHSY and CDR2 as SAAADI. The CDR3 loop spans 12 amino acids. The V end was cut by 5 bases, the J end by 4 bases, with 9 bases between. The CDR3 coding sequence is TGCGCCAGCAGTCTCACAGGGTACGAGCAGTACTTC. This gives the protein CASSLTGYEQYF.

This clone was recorded once. V gene TRBV10-3 combines with J gene TRBJ2-5; 10 bases agree with TRBD2. The CDR3 is 17 residues long. J was trimmed by 2 bases and V by 11 bases; bases with no gene match: 17. Germline V CDR1 and CDR2: ENHRY, SYGVKD. The CDR3 bases are TGTGCCGCACGACAGGGGTTGAGCGGGGGGGCGCAAGAGACCCAGTACTTC. Its translation is CAARQGLSGGAQETQYF.

This clone appeared a single time. V gene TRBV30 combines with J gene TRBJ1-1; 8 bases are shared with TRBD1. The CDR3 spans 14 residues. The ends lost 5 bases at V and 1 base at J; junction bases unmatched: 6. Germline-derived CDR1 and CDR2 are GTSNPN and SVGIG (reference sequence). CDR3 amino acids: CAWSRGQENTEAFF. The DNA for the CDR3 is TGTGCCTGGTCCCGGGGACAGGAGAACACTGAAGCTTTCTTT.

This clone is categorized as large. The chain couples TRBV19 to TRBJ1-1; D may be TRBD1 (5 bases). The ends were cut back, 9 bases at V and 4 bases at J, with 15 bases in the middle. Germline values: CDR1 LNHDA, CDR2 SQIVND (reference sequence). The CDR3 is 13 residues long. For the CDR3, the DNA is TGTGCCAGCCAACAGGTGATAGGCACTGAAGCTTTCTTT. Translated, it gives CASQQVIGTEAFF.

The V call is TRBV6-2 or TRBV6-3, the J call TRBJ2-3; maybe TRBD2 (6 bases). Germline CDR1 MNHEY, CDR2 SVGEGT. This CDR3 spans 18 amino acids. Trimming stripped 1 base from V and 4 bases from J, with 21 bases between. The chain's CDR3 is CASSYLGGTGRMSDTQYF. In DNA form, the CDR3 reads TGTGCCAGCAGTTACTTAGGAGGGACGGGGAGAATGTCAGATACGCAGTATTTT.

The V call is TRBV24-1, the J call TRBJ2-3; D gene ambiguous. This CDR3 has 16 residues. Per the germline V gene, CDR1 is KGHDR and CDR2 is SFDVKD. Trimming took 2 bases from V and 0 from J, leaving 11 bases between them. CDR3 residues: CATSDSLKTSTDTQYF. The CDR3 coding sequence is TGTGCCACCAGTGATTCCCTTAAAACTAGCACAGATACGCAGTATTTT.

CDR3 region: CASSLIENTGELFF. The CDR3 nucleotides are TGCGCCAGCAGCTTGATAGAGAACACCGGGGAGCTGTTTTTT. V and J are TRBV5-1 and TRBJ2-2; no firm D call. The germline V and J ends were trimmed by 1 base and 1 base, with 5 bases remaining between them. Germline V gene lookup returns CDR1 SGHRS and CDR2 YFSETQ. This CDR3 comprises 14 residues.